This is a list of T cell receptor beta chains from one sample in a study of cytomegalovirus exposure and HLA in healthy donors. Generated by immunoSEQ multiplex PCR, the TCRdb table keeps only in-frame clones and is missing some. Its table lists more than 100,000 clones. The material sequenced was PBMCs. The receptors originated from a man in his late teens or twenties in good health and CMV-seronegative. CDR3s include the opening cysteine and the closing phenylalanine or tryptophan. D genes are given only for firm matches.

>-|TRBV13|TRBJ1-4
TGTGCCAGCAGCACCACAGATGCAACTAATGAAAAACTGTTTTTT
CASSTTDATNEKLFF
>TRBD1|TRBV9|TRBJ1-2
TGTGCCAGCAGCGGAGAGGACAGGAACGGCTACACCTTC
CASSGEDRNGYTF
>-|TRBV30|TRBJ2-3
TGTGCCTGGGACCTCCCCTATGGGGGGATTTCAGATACGCAGTATTTT
CAWDLPYGGISDTQYF
>-|TRBV27|TRBJ1-5
TGTGCCAGCAGTGGGAAGGGGCTGAGTCAGCCCCAGCATTTT
CASSGKGLSQPQHF
>-|TRBV2|TRBJ2-2
TGTGCCAGCAGTGAGGGCAAGGAAGGGCTGTTTTTT
CASSEGKEGLFF
>-|TRBV7-8|TRBJ1-5
TGTGCCAGCACCTTAAGGTCGGGGGGCGATCAGCCCCAGCATTTT
CASTLRSGGDQPQHF
>TRBD1|TRBV6-5|TRBJ2-1
TGTGCCAGCAGTTACAGGACAGGGGGGCCCACCAATGAGCAGTTCTTC
CASSYRTGGPTNEQFF
>-|TRBV6-5|TRBJ1-1
TGTGCCAGCAGTGCGGGAATTAGTGGGAACACTGAAGCTTTCTTT
CASSAGISGNTEAFF
>-|TRBV12-5|TRBJ2-3
TGTGCTAGTGGTTTAGGCGGGCGGGCCACAGATACGCAGTATTTT
CASGLGGRATDTQYF
>-|TRBV7-9|TRBJ1-2
TGTGCCAGCAGCCTTCAGGGTGATGGCTACACCTTC
CASSLQGDGYTF
>-|TRBV7-9|TRBJ2-7
TGTGCCAGCAGCTCACAGGGCTACGAGCAGTACTTC
CASSSQGYEQYF
>-|TRBV9|TRBJ2-1
TGTGCCAGCAGCCCAGACAGGTCATACAATGAGCAGTTCTTC
CASSPDRSYNEQFF
>-|TRBV19|TRBJ1-1
TGTGCCAGTAGTATATTAAAGGGTCAGGGAAGCACTGAAGCCTTCTTT
CASSILKGQGSTEAFF
>TRBD2|TRBV27|TRBJ2-3
TGTGCCAGCACCATAGCGGGATTGGGCACAGATACGCAGTATTTT
CASTIAGLGTDTQYF
>-|TRBV16|TRBJ1-4
TGTGCCAGCAGCCAATTAGGAGTTGCAACTAATGAAAAACTGTTTTTT
CASSQLGVATNEKLFF
>-|TRBV7-9|TRBJ2-3
TGTGCCAGCAACCTAGGACAGTCAGATACGCAGTATTTT
CASNLGQSDTQYF
>-|TRBV5-1|TRBJ1-1
TGCGCCAGCAACCGGGATCTCGGAGGGAACACTGAAGCTTTCTTT
CASNRDLGGNTEAFF
>TRBD2|TRBV7-9|TRBJ2-3
TGTACCAGCAGCTTGATCGCGGGGGGATCAGATACGCAGTATTTT
CTSSLIAGGSDTQYF
>TRBD2|TRBV25-1|TRBJ2-3
TGTGCCAGCAGTCCGTCCTTTTTAGCGGGGAGGACAGATACGCAGTATTTT
CASSPSFLAGRTDTQYF
>-|TRBV7-6|TRBJ1-1
TGTGCCAGCAGCTTAGCTGCGGGAGGTAACACTGAAGCTTTCTTT
CASSLAAGGNTEAFF
>TRBD2|TRBV5-1|TRBJ2-7
TGCGCCAGCGGACTAGCGGGGGGCGACTACGAGCAGTACTTC
CASGLAGGDYEQYF
>-|TRBV9|TRBJ1-1
TGTGCCAGCAGCGTAGGGGGCAGGAACACTGAAGCTTTCTTT
CASSVGGRNTEAFF
>-|TRBV29-1|TRBJ2-7
TGCAGCGTTAAGTCGGGAGCCATTTACGAGCAGTACTTC
CSVKSGAIYEQYF
>TRBD1|TRBV6-1|TRBJ1-1
TGTGCCAGCAGTGAACGGTCAGGGGGGAACACTGAAGCTTTCTTT
CASSERSGGNTEAFF
>-|TRBV6-1|TRBJ2-7
TGTGCCAGCAGTGTAGGTTTGGAGTTACGGGACTTCGTTGGCGAGCAGTACTTC
CASSVGLELRDFVGEQYF
>-|TRBV18|TRBJ1-5
TGTGCCAGCTCCCCCGGGGACTGGGAGGGTCAGCCCCAGCATTTT
CASSPGDWEGQPQHF
>-|TRBV25-1|TRBJ2-7
TGTGCCAGCATATCGTGGGGGGAGAGCGAGCAGTACTTC
CASISWGESEQYF
>-|TRBV9|TRBJ2-3
TGTGCCAGCAGCTGGAGGGCAGATACGCAGTATTTT
CASSWRADTQYF
>TRBD1|TRBV27|TRBJ1-5
TGTGCCAGCAGTCCCAGGGGGCTTAGGGATCAGCCCCAGCATTTT
CASSPRGLRDQPQHF
>-|TRBV4-1|TRBJ2-3
TGCGCCAGCAGCCAAACGAGCGGGAGCACAGATACGCAGTATTTT
CASSQTSGSTDTQYF
>TRBD1|TRBV7-3|TRBJ2-2
TGTGCCAGCAGCTCACTACAGGGGGTCGGCACCGGGGAGCTGTTTTTT
CASSSLQGVGTGELFF
>-|TRBV7-2|TRBJ1-1
TGTGCCAGCAGCCCCCCCGGACAGAAAACTGAAGCTTTCTTT
CASSPPGQKTEAFF
>TRBD1|TRBV5-6|TRBJ1-5
TGTGCCAGCAGCTTGGCAACAGGGGGACCCAATCAGCCCCAGCATTTT
CASSLATGGPNQPQHF
>-|TRBV2|TRBJ1-1
TGTGCCAGCAGTGATCCGGGGTACACTGAAGCTTTCTTT
CASSDPGYTEAFF
>-|TRBV11-3|TRBJ1-1
TGTGCCAGCAGCCTCGGGGGGCTAACTGAAGCTTTCTTT
CASSLGGLTEAFF
>TRBD1|TRBV16|TRBJ1-1
TGTGCCAGCAGCCTCCGGACAGGGGGCGTGTTTAGTGCTGAAGCTTTCTTT
CASSLRTGGVFSAEAFF
>-|TRBV6-1|TRBJ1-5
TGTGCCAGCAGTGAAGCGCTTCAGGGGTACCGAGGTCAGCCCCAGCATTTT
CASSEALQGYRGQPQHF
>TRBD2|TRBV9|TRBJ2-1
TGTGCCAGCAGCGTAGCCAGCGGGGCCCCCCAGTTCTTC
CASSVASGAPQFF
>-|TRBV29-1|TRBJ1-3
TGCAGCGTTGGTTTGGGCCAGGTGGGAAACACCATATATTTT
CSVGLGQVGNTIYF
>-|TRBV5-1|TRBJ1-6
TGCGCCAGCAGCTTGGAGACAGCTTATAATTCACCCCTCCACTTT
CASSLETAYNSPLHF
>-|TRBV7-3|TRBJ1-2
TGTGCCAGCAGCTCCTCAGGGGAAGGCTACACCTTC
CASSSSGEGYTF
>TRBD2|TRBV13|TRBJ2-7
TGTGCCAGCAGCTTACGGCGGGGGGGGAATGGGTACGAGCAGTACTTC
CASSLRRGGNGYEQYF
>-|TRBV11-2|TRBJ1-1
TGTGCCAGCAGCTTAGTTAACCTCAGGGGTGGGAACACTGAAGCTTTCTTT
CASSLVNLRGGNTEAFF
>-|TRBV7-3|TRBJ2-1
TGTGCCAGCAGCCGACTTCTAACTAGCTCCTACAATGAGCAGTTCTTC
CASSRLLTSSYNEQFF
>-|TRBV6-1|TRBJ1-3
TGTGCCAGCAGTTCGACAGCGAGCTCTGGAAACACCATATATTTT
CASSSTASSGNTIYF
>-|TRBV7-2|TRBJ2-5
TGTGCCAGCAGCATACAAGGGGGGACCCAGTACTTC
CASSIQGGTQYF
>-|TRBV27|TRBJ2-7
TGTGCCAGCAGTCCCGGGATCGATTCGTACGAGCAGTACTTC
CASSPGIDSYEQYF
>-|TRBV10-3|TRBJ2-1
TGTGCCATCAGTGAGTCGATGGCGGGCGCATACAATGAGCAGTTCTTC
CAISESMAGAYNEQFF
>TRBD2|TRBV5-6|TRBJ2-2
TGTGCCAGCAGGGGTAGCGGGGGGGTTAACACCGGGGAGCTGTTTTTT
CASRGSGGVNTGELFF
>TRBD1|TRBV5-1|TRBJ1-6
TGCGCCAGCAGCTCGGGACAGGTCTATTCACCCCTCCACTTT
CASSSGQVYSPLHF
>-|TRBV4-2|TRBJ1-3
TGTGCCAGCAGCCAAGATTCCCGGGGGGCTTCAGGAAACACCATATATTTT
CASSQDSRGASGNTIYF
>-|TRBV7-2|TRBJ2-5
TGTGCCAGCAGCTTAGGGCGGCGCTACCAAGAGACCCAGTACTTC
CASSLGRRYQETQYF
>-|TRBV7-9|TRBJ2-5
TGTGCCAGCAGCTCCTCCGGGACAAGGGAACGAGAGACCCAGTACTTC
CASSSSGTRERETQYF